This T cell receptor beta chain was recorded in a study of cytomegalovirus exposure and HLA in healthy donors. Details on this clone: The antigen remains unidentified.

Study results and caveats: One variant, a missense change in DCLRE1C, was linked in a later analysis to TCR beta V- and J-gene trimming. Immune exposure data for these donors was limited to CMV serostatus.

This CDR3 has 12 residues. With 5 bases removed from V and 6 bases from J, the gap between germline ends came to 10 bases. CDR1 is MNHEY, CDR2 SVGAGI, per germline. The study ran its PCR with 60 Vbeta and 13 Jbeta primers. Clones were read by immunoSEQ multiplex PCR, and TCRdb kept only the in-frame ones, dropping some. The sample lists approximately 90,000 clones; 60% to 85% were seen once. The chain couples TRBV6-5 to TRBJ1-1, with D unresolved. The sequencing input was PBMCs. This clonotype originated in a boy under 18 in good health and CMV-seronegative. The CDR3 DNA reads TGTGCCAGCAGTCCTGGGAGCTCTGAAGCTTTCTTT. The encoded protein is CASSPGSSEAFF.